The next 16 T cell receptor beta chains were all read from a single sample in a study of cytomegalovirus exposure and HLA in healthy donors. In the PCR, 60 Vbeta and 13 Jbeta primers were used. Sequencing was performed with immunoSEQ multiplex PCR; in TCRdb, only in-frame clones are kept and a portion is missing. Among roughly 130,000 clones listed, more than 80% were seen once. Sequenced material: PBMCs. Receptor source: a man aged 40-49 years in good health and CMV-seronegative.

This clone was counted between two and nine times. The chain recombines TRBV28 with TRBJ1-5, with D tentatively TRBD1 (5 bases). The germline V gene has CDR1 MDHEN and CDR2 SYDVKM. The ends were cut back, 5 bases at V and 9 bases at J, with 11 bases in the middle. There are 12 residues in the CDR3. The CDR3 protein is CASSVRVLPQHF. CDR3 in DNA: TGTGCCAGCAGTGTCAGGGTTCTGCCCCAGCATTTT.

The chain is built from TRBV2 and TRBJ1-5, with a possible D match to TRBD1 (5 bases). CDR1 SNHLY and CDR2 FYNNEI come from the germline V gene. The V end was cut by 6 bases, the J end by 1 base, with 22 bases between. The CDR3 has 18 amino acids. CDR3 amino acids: CASRGGRALGESNQPQHF. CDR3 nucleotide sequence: TGTGCCAGCAGGGGGGGAAGGGCCCTCGGAGAGAGCAATCAGCCCCAGCATTTT.

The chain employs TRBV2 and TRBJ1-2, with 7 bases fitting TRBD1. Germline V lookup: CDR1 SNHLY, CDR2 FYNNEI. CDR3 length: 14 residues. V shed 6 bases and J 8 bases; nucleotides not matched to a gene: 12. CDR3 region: CASRETGDRGGYTF. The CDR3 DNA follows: TGTGCCAGCAGAGAAACAGGGGATCGAGGGGGCTACACCTTC.

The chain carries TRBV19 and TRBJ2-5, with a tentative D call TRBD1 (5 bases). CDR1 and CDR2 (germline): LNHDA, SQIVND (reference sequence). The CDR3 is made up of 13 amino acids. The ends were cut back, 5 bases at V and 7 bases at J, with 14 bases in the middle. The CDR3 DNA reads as TGTGCCAGTAGTGCACAGGATCTCAGGACCCAGTACTTC. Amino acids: CASSAQDLRTQYF.

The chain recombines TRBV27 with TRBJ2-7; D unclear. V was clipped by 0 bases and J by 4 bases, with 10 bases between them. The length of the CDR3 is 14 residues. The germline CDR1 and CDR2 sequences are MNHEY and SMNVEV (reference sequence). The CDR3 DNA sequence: TGTGCCAGCAGTTTATCCTCACTAATTTACGAGCAGTACTTC. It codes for CASSLSSLIYEQYF.

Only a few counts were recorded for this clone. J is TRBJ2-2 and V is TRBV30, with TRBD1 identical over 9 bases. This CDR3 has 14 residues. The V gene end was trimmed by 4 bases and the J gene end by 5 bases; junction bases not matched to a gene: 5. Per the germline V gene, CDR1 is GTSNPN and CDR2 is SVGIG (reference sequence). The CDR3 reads CAWTLDRGTGELFF. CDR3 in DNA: TGTGCCTGGACCCTGGACAGGGGTACCGGGGAGCTGTTTTTT.

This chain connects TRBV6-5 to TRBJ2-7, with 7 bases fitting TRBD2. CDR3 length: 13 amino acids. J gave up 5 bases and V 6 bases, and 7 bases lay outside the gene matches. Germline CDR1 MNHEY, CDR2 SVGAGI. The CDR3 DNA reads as TGTGCCAGCAGGAGCGGGACCACCCACGAGCAGTACTTC. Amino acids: CASRSGTTHEQYF.

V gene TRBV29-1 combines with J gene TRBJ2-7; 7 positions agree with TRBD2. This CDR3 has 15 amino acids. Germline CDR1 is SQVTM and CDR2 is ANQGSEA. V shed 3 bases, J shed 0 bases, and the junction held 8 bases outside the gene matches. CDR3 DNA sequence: TGCAGCGTTGAGGCGACAGAGCGGGGCTCCTACGAGCAGTACTTC. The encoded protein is CSVEATERGSYEQYF.

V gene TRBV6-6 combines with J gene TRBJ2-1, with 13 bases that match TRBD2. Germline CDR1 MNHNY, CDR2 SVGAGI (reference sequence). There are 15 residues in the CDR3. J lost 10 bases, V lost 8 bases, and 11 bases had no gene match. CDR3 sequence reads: CASAPGLAGAREQFF. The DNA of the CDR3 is TGTGCCAGCGCCCCCGGACTAGCGGGAGCTCGGGAGCAGTTCTTC.

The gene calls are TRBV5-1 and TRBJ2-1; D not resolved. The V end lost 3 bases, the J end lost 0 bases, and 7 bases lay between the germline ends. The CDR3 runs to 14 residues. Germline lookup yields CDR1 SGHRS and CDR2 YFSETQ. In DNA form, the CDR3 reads TGCGCCAGCAGCTCCACCTACTCCTACAATGAGCAGTTCTTC. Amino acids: CASSSTYSYNEQFF.

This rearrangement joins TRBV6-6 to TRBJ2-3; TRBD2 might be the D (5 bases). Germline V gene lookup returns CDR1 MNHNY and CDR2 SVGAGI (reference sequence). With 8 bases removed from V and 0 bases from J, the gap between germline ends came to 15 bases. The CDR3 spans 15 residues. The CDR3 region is CASSLGSLSTDTQYF. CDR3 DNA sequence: TGTGCCAGCTCCTTAGGGAGTTTAAGCACAGATACGCAGTATTTT.

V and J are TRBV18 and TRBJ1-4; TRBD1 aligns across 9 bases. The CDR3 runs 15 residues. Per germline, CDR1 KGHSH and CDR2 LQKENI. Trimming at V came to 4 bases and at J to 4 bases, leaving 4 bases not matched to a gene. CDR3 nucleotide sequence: TGTGCCAGCTCACTTGGGACAGGGAATAATGAAAAACTGTTTTTT. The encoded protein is CASSLGTGNNEKLFF.

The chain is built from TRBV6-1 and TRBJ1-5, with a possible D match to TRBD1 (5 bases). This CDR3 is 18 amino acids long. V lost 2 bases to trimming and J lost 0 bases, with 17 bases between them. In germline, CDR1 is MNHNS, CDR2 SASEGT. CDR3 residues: CASSESAIGADSNQPQHF. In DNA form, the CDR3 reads TGTGCCAGCAGTGAATCCGCTATAGGGGCAGATAGCAATCAGCCCCAGCATTTT.

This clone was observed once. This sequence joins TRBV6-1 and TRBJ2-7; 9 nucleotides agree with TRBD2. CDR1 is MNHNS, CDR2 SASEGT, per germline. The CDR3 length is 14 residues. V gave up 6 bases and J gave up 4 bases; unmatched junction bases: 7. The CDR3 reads CASRSPREGYEQYF. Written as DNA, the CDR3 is TGTGCCAGCAGGTCACCGCGGGAGGGGTACGAGCAGTACTTC.

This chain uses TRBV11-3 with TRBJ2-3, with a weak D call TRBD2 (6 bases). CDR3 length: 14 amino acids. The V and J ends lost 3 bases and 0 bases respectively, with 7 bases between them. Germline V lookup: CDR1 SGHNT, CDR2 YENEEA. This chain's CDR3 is CASSFGRSTDTQYF. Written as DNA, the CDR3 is TGTGCCAGCAGCTTCGGGAGAAGCACAGATACGCAGTATTTT.

DNA for the CDR3: TGCGCCAGCAGCTCTGGGGAGGTCCCTAACTATGGCTACACCTTC. This gives the protein CASSSGEVPNYGYTF. The V gene is TRBV5-1, the J gene TRBJ1-2, with no clear D. In germline, CDR1 is SGHRS, CDR2 YFSETQ. The CDR3 covers 15 residues. The V end was cut by 3 bases, the J end by 0 bases, with 12 bases between. The variable domain in full, with the rest retrieved from reference TRBV5-1 and TRBJ1-2, is KAGVTQTPRYLIKTRGQQVTLSCSPISGHRSVSWYQQTPGQGLQFLFEYFSETQRNKGNFPGRFSGRQFSNSRSEMNVSTLELGDSALYLCASSSGEVPNYGYTFGSGTRLTVV.